This T cell receptor (beta chain) was captured in a study of T cell responses to AZD1222 COVID-19 vaccine (dated by TCRdb to about 2021). Study-level background: A total of about 230 trial participants underwent TCR sequencing, of whom some 210 received two doses of AZD1222 and some 26 received two doses of the MenACWY control vaccine. Trial participants were enrolled into age subgroups of 18-55, 56-69 and 70-plus years, which contained around 150, 28 and 57 TCR-sequenced participants, respectively.

V loses 3 bases, J loses 0 bases, and the germline ends lie 13 bases apart. Based on the germline V gene, the CDR1 and CDR2 sequences are SGDLS and YYNGEE. The CDR3 numbers 15 residues from cysteine through phenylalanine. Only the CDR3 region is kept as DNA, spanning 45 bases read in frame from base 1. In the paper's terms, the time point label means: about 28 days (+/-7) after the second vaccine dose. The meaning of the sample's treatment or condition label: meningococcal conjugate vaccine given as trial control. The vaccinee samples were drawn from two UK trials, COV001 and COV002, one of which was a single-blind randomized controlled phase 2/3 trial testing AZD1222 (ChAdOx1 nCoV-19) in healthy adults. For TCRbeta chain sequencing, PBMC samples were collected from trial participants at day 0 and at day 28 after the second dose. The CDR3 regions of human TCRbeta chains were subjected to immunosequencing. On the authors' methods: Repertoire TCRs were checked for matches against a reference library of SARS-CoV-2-specific TCRs that had been generated using the MIRA antigen-specificity platform. Breadth was defined as the fraction of unique TCRs that were SARS-CoV-2-associated, and depth was defined as the fraction of total T cells that were SARS-CoV-2-associated. Using the MIRA data, each spike-specific TCR was assigned both to the spike region to which the TCR was reactive and to a CD4 or CD8 class. Log10-transformed breadth and depth values were compared by one-way ANOVA with Sidak's multiple comparisons tests. TCRdb's version of the immuneACCESS table is confined to in-frame rearrangements and falls short of the full clone set. An unresolved V gene accounts for under half of the shortfall where checked; the remainder is of unknown origin. V and J calls and clone size are copied from that table; D and trimming were computed from the DNA. In this sample the table shows 150,000 to 200,000 clones, more than 80% of which occur a single time. 3.5% to 4% of the sample goes to the ten largest clones.

To note about this clone: Its antigen target is currently unknown. No much larger clone is present one base from it, and per-base qualities are unavailable. This sample includes further DNA sequences coding for the same CDR3.

General study outcomes and caveats: Most participants were white British and females outnumbered males, and the authors suggested that clonal diversity may have been underestimated. After two AZD1222 doses, spike-specific TCR breadth and depth were significantly higher than at day 0 and than in MenACWY recipients. Reportedly, almost half of the unique spike-specific TCRs recognized epitopes lying outside the regions that are mutated in the B.1.351 and B.1.1.7 variants. CD4 TCRs associated with the vaccine covered the entire spike protein, and the dominant responses were in regions 160-218 and 743-854. Because no samples from the day 14 peak response were available, repertoires could be characterized only after the peak T cell response. Conclusions about previously exposed vaccinees are limited because only six or seven AZD1222 recipients were SARS-CoV-2 seropositive at baseline. In the small 56-69-year group, the increase in depth fell short of significance, most likely because of low power.

This sequence originates from an adult who received the MenACWY meningococcal vaccine as a control. The V and J segments used are TRBV9 and TRBJ2-7; tentative D gene TRBD2, with 7 bases matching. Here the sequenced sample was peripheral blood, taken 28 days after the second dose of the MenACWY control vaccine. The DNA sequence is given as TGTGCCAGCAGCGAGGGGGGAGGGAGCTCCTACGAGCAGTACTTC. It encodes CASSEGGGSSYEQYF.